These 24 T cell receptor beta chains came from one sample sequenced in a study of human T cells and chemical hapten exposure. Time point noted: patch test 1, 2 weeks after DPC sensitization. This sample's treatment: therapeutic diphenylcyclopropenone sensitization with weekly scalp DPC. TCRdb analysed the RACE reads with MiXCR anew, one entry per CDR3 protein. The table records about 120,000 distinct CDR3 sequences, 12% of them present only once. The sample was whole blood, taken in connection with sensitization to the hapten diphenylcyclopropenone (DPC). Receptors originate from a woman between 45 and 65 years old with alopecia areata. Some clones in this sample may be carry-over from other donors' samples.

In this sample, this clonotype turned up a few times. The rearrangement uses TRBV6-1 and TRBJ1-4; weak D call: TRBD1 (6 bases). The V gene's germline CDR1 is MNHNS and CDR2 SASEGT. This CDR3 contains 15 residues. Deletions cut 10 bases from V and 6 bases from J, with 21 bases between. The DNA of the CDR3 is TGTGCCATCTCGCCAGGGGCTGGGGGGCATGAAAAACTGTTTTTT. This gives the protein CAISPGAGGHEKLFF.

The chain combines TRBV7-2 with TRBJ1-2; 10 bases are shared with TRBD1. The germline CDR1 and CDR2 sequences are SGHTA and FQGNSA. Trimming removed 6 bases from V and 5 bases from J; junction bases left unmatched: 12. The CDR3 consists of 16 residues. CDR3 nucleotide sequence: TGTGCCAGCAGTGGGACAGGGGTGGTATTGGGGTATGGCTACACCTTC. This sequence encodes CASSGTGVVLGYGYTF.

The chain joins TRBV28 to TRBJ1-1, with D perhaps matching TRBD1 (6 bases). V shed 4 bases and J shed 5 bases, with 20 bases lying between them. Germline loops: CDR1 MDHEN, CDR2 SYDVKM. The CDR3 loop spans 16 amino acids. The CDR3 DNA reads TGTGCCAGCAGTTGGGGGCAGGAATTAGGGGAGACTGAAGCTTTCTTT. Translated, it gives CASSWGQELGETEAFF.

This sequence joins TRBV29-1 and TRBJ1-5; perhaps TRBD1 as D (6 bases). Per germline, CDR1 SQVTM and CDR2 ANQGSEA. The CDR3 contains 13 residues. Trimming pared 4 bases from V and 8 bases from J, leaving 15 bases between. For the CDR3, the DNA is TGCAGCGTTGGGGGGGCAGCCCGCGAGCCCCAGCATTTT. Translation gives CSVGGAAREPQHF.

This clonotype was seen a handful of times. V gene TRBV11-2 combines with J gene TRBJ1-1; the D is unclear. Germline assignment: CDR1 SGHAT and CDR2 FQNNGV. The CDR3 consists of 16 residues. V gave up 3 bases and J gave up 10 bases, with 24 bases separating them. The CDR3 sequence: CASSLLGSGKLSRAFF. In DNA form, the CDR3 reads TGTGCCAGCAGCTTGTTAGGATCGGGGAAACTCTCCCGAGCTTTCTTT.

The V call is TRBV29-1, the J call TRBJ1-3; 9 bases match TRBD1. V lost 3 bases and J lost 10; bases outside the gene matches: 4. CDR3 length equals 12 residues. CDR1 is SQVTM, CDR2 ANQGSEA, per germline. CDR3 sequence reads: CSVEGTGTTIYF. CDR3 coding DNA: TGCAGCGTTGAGGGGACAGGGACAACCATATATTTT.

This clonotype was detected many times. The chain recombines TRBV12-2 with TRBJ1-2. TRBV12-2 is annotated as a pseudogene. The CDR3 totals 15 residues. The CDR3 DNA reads TGTGCAAGTCCCAACCTTCGGGAGCAAACCTATGGCTACACCTTC. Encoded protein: CASPNLREQTYGYTF.

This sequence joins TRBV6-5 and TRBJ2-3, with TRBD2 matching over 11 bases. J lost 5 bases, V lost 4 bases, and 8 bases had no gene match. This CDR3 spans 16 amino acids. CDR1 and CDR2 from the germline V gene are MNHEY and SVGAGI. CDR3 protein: CASSLSNSGGEDTQYF. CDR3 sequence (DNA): TGTGCCAGCAGTTTGTCAAATAGCGGGGGGGAAGATACGCAGTATTTT.

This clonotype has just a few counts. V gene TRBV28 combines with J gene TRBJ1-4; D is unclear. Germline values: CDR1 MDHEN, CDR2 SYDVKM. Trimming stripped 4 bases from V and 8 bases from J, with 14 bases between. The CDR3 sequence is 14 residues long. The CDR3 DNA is TGTGCCAGCAGTTCGGAGCTATTAGGGGAAAAACTGTTTTTT. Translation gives CASSSELLGEKLFF. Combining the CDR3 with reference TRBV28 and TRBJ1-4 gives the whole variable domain DVKVTQSSRYLVKRTGEKVFLECVQDMDHENMFWYRQDPGLGLRLIYFSYDVKMKEKGDIPEGYSVSREKKERFSLILESASTNQTSMYLCASSSELLGEKLFFGSGTQLSVL.

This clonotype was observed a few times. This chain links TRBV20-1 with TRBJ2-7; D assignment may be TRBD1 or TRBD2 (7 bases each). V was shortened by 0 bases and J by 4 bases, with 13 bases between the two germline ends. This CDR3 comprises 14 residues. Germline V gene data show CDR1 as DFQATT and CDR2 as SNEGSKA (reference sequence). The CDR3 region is CSAREPGGVYEQYF. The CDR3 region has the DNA TGCAGTGCTAGAGAGCCAGGGGGGGTTTACGAGCAGTACTTC.

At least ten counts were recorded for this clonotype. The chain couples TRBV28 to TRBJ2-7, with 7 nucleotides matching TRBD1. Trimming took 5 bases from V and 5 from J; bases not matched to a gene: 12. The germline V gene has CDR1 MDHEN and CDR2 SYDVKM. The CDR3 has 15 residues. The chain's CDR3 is CASSVDRAAIDEQYF. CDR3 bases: TGTGCCAGCAGTGTCGACAGGGCGGCGATCGACGAGCAGTACTTC. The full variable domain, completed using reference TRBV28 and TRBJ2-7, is DVKVTQSSRYLVKRTGEKVFLECVQDMDHENMFWYRQDPGLGLRLIYFSYDVKMKEKGDIPEGYSVSREKKERFSLILESASTNQTSMYLCASSVDRAAIDEQYFGPGTRLTVT.

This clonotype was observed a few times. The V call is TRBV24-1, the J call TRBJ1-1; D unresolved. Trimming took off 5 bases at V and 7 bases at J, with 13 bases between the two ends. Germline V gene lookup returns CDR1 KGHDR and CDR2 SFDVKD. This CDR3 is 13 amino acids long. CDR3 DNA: TGTGCCACCAGTGGGGCGAGCTCTGATGAAGCTTTCTTT. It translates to CATSGASSDEAFF.

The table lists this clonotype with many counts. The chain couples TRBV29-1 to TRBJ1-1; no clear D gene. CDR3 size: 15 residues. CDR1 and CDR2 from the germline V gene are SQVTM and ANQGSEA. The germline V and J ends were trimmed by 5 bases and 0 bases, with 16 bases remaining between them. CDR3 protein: CSVWGAGSMNTEAFF. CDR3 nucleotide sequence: TGCAGCGTTTGGGGTGCCGGTTCAATGAACACTGAAGCTTTCTTT.

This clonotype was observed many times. CDR3 region: CASSQAGGRAHEQYF. CDR3 DNA: TGTGCCAGCAGCCAAGCCGGCGGGAGGGCCCACGAGCAGTACTTC. The chain uses TRBV3-1 and TRBJ2-7; 9 bases match TRBD2. V lost 1 base, J lost 5 bases, and 6 bases stayed unmatched. Germline CDR1 reads LGHDT; CDR2 reads YNNKEL (reference sequence). CDR3 size: 15 residues.

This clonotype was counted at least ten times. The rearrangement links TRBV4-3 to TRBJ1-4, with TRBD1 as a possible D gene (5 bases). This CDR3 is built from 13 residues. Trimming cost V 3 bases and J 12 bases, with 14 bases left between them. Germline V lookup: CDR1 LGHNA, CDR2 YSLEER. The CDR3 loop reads CASSQGLYSELFF. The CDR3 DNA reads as TGCGCCAGCAGCCAGGGGCTTTACAGTGAACTGTTTTTT.

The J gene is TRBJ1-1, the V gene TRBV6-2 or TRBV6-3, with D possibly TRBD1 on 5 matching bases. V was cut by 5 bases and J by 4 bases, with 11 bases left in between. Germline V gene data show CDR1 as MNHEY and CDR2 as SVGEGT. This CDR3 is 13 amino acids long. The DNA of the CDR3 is TGTGCCAGCAGTATGGGACTGGGCACTGAAGCTTTCTTT. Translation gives CASSMGLGTEAFF.

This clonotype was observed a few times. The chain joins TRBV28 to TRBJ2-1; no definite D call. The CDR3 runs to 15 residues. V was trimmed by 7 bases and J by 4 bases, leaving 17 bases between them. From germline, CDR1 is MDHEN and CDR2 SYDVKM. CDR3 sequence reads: CASTTPKMDYNEQFF. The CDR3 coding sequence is TGTGCCAGCACCACTCCTAAGATGGATTACAATGAGCAGTTCTTC.

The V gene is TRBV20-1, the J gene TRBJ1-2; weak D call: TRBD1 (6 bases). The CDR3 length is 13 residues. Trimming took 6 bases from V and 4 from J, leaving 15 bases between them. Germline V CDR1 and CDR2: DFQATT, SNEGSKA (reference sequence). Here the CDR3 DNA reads TGCAGTGCACCTCTGACAGGATCCTATGGCTACACCTTC. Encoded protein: CSAPLTGSYGYTF.

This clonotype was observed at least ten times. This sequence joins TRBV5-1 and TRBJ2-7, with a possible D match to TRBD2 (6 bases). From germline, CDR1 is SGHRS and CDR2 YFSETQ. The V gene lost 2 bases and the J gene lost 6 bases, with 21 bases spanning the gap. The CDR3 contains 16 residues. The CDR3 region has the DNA TGCGCCAGCAGCTTCCAGGGAGGAAGCGCTGTTGTCGAGCAGTACTTC. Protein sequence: CASSFQGGSAVVEQYF.

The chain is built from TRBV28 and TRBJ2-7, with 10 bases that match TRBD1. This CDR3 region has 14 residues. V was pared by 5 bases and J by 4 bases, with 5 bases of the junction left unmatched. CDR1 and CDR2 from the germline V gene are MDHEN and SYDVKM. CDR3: CASSTRTGGYEQYF. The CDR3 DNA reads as TGTGCCAGCAGTACCCGGACAGGGGGGTACGAGCAGTACTTC.

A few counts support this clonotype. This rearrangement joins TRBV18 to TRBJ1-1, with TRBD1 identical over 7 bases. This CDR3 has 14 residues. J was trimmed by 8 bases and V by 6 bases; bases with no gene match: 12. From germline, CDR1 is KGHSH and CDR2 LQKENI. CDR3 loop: CASSENGNRGEAFF. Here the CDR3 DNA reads TGTGCCAGCTCTGAAAATGGGAACAGGGGCGAAGCTTTCTTT.

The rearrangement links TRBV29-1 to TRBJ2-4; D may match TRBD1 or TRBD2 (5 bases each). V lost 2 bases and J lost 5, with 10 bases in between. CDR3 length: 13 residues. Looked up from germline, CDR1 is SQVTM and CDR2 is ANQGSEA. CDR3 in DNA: TGCAGCGTTGAAAAGGGGAGAGAAAACATTCAGTACTTC. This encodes CSVEKGRENIQYF.

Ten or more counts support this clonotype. The CDR3: CASSLERTYYEQYF. The CDR3 nucleotides read TGTGCCAGCAGCTTGGAAAGGACCTATTACGAGCAGTACTTC. The rearrangement joins TRBV5-5 to TRBJ2-7; D not resolved. Per the germline V gene, CDR1 is SGHKS and CDR2 is YYEKEE (reference sequence). The CDR3 runs 14 residues. Trimming left V 0 bases short and J 4 bases short, with 11 bases between.

The CDR3 DNA is TGCGCCAGCAGCTTGGTTCCAGGGGTAGACACTGAAGCTTTCTTT. Residues: CASSLVPGVDTEAFF. The chain has TRBV5-1 and TRBJ1-1; the D gene is possibly TRBD1 (6 bases). V was cut by 0 bases and J by 3 bases, with 12 bases left in between. CDR1 and CDR2 from the germline V gene are SGHRS and YFSETQ. This CDR3 region has 15 residues.